These 13 T cell receptor beta chains originate from one sample sequenced in a study of OX40 agonist ivuxolimab in advanced cancers. TCRdb's table, derived via immunoSEQ multiplex PCR, lists solely in-frame clones and lacks some. Seen here are about 52,000 clones, 80% to 90% observed once, and the top ten hold roughly 13%. The material sequenced was CD4+ or CD8+ T cells sorted from blood, taken in a trial of the OX40 agonist ivuxolimab. Source of these receptors: an adult with an advanced solid tumor such as melanoma, head and neck, liver or kidney cancer.

This clone was picked up one time. V usage is TRBV19 and J usage is TRBJ2-2; 9 bases match TRBD1. The germline CDR1 and CDR2 sequences are LNHDA and SQIVND (reference sequence). V gave up 10 bases and J gave up 5 bases; unmatched junction bases: 8. The CDR3 totals 14 residues. CDR3: CAIQDRGWTGELFF. The CDR3, as DNA: TGTGCCATCCAGGACAGGGGTTGGACCGGGGAGCTGTTTTTT. Looking up the rest from reference TRBV19 and TRBJ2-2 gives the full variable domain: DGGITQSPKYLFRKEGQNVTLSCEQNLNHDAMYWYRQDPGQGLRLIYYSQIVNDFQKGDIAEGYSVSREKKESFPLTVTSAQKNPTAFYLCAIQDRGWTGELFFGEGSRLTVL.

The chain couples TRBV4-1 to TRBJ1-1; D gene unclear. The CDR3 totals 12 residues. CDR1 and CDR2 from the germline V gene are MGHRA and YSYEKL. Trimming shortened V by 1 base and J by 1 base, and 1 base separated the two germline ends. CDR3 DNA: TGCGCCAGCAGCCAAGGGAACACTGAAGCTTTCTTT. It encodes CASSQGNTEAFF.

V is TRBV7-9 and J is TRBJ2-7, with TRBD2 as a possible D gene (5 bases). This CDR3 contains 14 residues. The V and J ends lost 1 base and 7 bases respectively, with 14 bases between them. CDR1 is SEHNR and CDR2 is FQNEAQ in the germline V gene (reference sequence). The CDR3 bases are TGTGCCAGCAGCTTAGTGAGCCTAGCCGGTGAGCAGTACTTC. Encoded protein: CASSLVSLAGEQYF.

The V call is TRBV7-9, the J call TRBJ1-1, with D maybe TRBD1 (5 bases). Trimming took 1 base from V and 8 from J, leaving 11 bases between them. This CDR3 has 13 amino acids. In germline, CDR1 is SEHNR, CDR2 FQNEAQ (reference sequence). The CDR3 nucleotides are TGTGCCAGCAGCTTAGTCTCGACAGTCGAAGCTTTCTTT. Protein sequence: CASSLVSTVEAFF.

This rearrangement joins TRBV9 to TRBJ2-1, with 8 nucleotides matching TRBD2. Germline V gene sequence: CDR1 SGDLS, CDR2 YYNGEE. Germline trimming cut 0 bases from V and 9 bases from J; bases unmatched to any gene: 2. The CDR3 has 13 amino acids. The CDR3 loop is CASSVELAVEQFF. The CDR3 DNA follows: TGTGCCAGCAGCGTAGAACTAGCGGTTGAGCAGTTCTTC. Combining the CDR3 with reference TRBV9 and TRBJ2-1 gives the whole variable domain DSGVTQTPKHLITATGQRVTLRCSPRSGDLSVYWYQQSLDQGLQFLIQYYNGEERAKGNILERFSAQQFPDLHSELNLSSLELGDSALYFCASSVELAVEQFFGPGTRLTVL.

Comments on this clone: An end of the junction differs from the germline gene, which may be a read error. V gene TRBV30 combines with J gene TRBJ1-3; D is possibly TRBD1 (5 bases). CDR1 and CDR2 (germline): GTSNPN, SVGIG (reference sequence). The CDR3 totals 12 residues. CDR3: CASWGGGNTIYF. The CDR3 region has the DNA TGCGCCTCGTGGGGCGGTGGAAACACCATATATTTT.

This clone appeared once. V usage is TRBV27 and J usage is TRBJ2-7; D remains ambiguous. The germline V and J ends were trimmed by 1 base and 1 base, with 5 bases remaining between them. CDR3 length: 13 amino acids. CDR1 is MNHEY and CDR2 is SMNVEV in the germline V gene (reference sequence). The DNA of the CDR3 is TGTGCCAGCAGTTTATTCGGATCCTACGAGCAGTACTTC. Its protein product is CASSLFGSYEQYF.

V and J are TRBV19 and TRBJ2-3, with D unresolved. The length of the CDR3 is 14 residues. Germline V lookup: CDR1 LNHDA, CDR2 SQIVND (reference sequence). V was shortened by 6 bases and J by 0 bases, with 10 bases between the two germline ends. CDR3 loop: CASRRDPSTDTQYF. The CDR3 DNA reads as TGTGCCAGTAGACGAGATCCTAGCACAGATACGCAGTATTTT. Together with reference TRBV19 and TRBJ2-3, the CDR3 gives the full variable domain: DGGITQSPKYLFRKEGQNVTLSCEQNLNHDAMYWYRQDPGQGLRLIYYSQIVNDFQKGDIAEGYSVSREKKESFPLTVTSAQKNPTAFYLCASRRDPSTDTQYFGPGTRLTVL.

This clone was recorded a few times. This rearrangement joins TRBV5-5 to TRBJ1-5; D ambiguous. This CDR3 comprises 13 residues. Germline assignment: CDR1 SGHKS and CDR2 YYEKEE (reference sequence). Trimming removed 1 base from V and 4 bases from J, with 6 bases in between. CDR3 amino acids: CASSLYGNQPQHF. Here the CDR3 DNA reads TGTGCCAGCAGCTTGTATGGAAATCAGCCCCAGCATTTT.

This chain uses TRBV7-3 with TRBJ2-3; D unresolved. CDR3 length: 13 amino acids. V lost 5 bases and J lost 3, with 9 bases in between. Germline CDR1 SGHTA, CDR2 FQGTGA. The CDR3 reads CASSVDTTDTQYF. CDR3 in DNA: TGTGCCAGCAGCGTCGACACAACAGATACGCAGTATTTT.

The chain has TRBV11-2 and TRBJ2-1, with 11 bases lining up with TRBD2. Germline trimming cut 5 bases from V and 7 bases from J; bases unmatched to any gene: 13. Germline CDR1 reads SGHAT; CDR2 reads FQNNGV. The CDR3 is 17 residues long. This CDR3 is CASSTTSGEARGNEQFF. CDR3 coding DNA: TGTGCCAGCAGCACGACTAGCGGGGAGGCGAGGGGAAATGAGCAGTTCTTC.

The rearrangement joins TRBV15 to TRBJ1-2; no clear D gene. V lost 7 bases to trimming and J lost 0 bases, with 12 bases between them. Per germline, CDR1 LNHNV and CDR2 YYDKDF (reference sequence). The CDR3 has 14 amino acids. This CDR3 is CATTSGVANYGYTF. Here the CDR3 DNA reads TGTGCCACCACCTCAGGCGTAGCTAACTATGGCTACACCTTC.

The chain employs TRBV19 and TRBJ1-2; maybe TRBD1 (6 bases). The germline gives CDR1 LNHDA, CDR2 SQIVND (reference sequence). V lost 5 bases and J lost 3, with 10 bases in between. The CDR3 is 13 amino acids. The CDR3 protein is CASSLGQYYGYTF. Written as DNA, the CDR3 is TGTGCCAGTAGTTTAGGACAGTACTATGGCTACACCTTC.